This TCR beta chain was retrieved from a study of T-cell reconstitution after alpha-beta-depleted transplantation in children. Germline values: CDR1 LGHDT, CDR2 YNNKEL (reference sequence). The CDR3 has 13 residues. The trim removed 2 bases at V and 8 bases at J, leaving 5 bases unmatched. Turning to this clonotype: What it binds is unknown.

Study results and caveats: Fresh T-cell production supplied most of the T-cell counts and diversity seen one year after transplant. Expanded graft clones numbering several hundred reportedly gave rise to alpha-beta T cells about two months after transplant.

The library targeted TCRbeta and was prepared with unique molecular identifiers. TCRdb re-derived calls from the PCR reads in MiXCR, one entry per CDR3 protein. The data show 580,000 or so distinct CDR3 sequences, about 21% seen once. The sample here was PBMCs, mostly from graft donor cells, taken 360 days after TCRalphabeta/CD19-depleted stem cell transplant. This sequence was found in a boy under two years old who had a stem cell transplant for acute myeloid leukemia, so the T cells may come from the graft donor. The rearrangement links TRBV3-1 to TRBJ1-2; TRBD1 agrees at 7 bases. The CDR3 loop reads CASSQWTGQGYTF. The CDR3 nucleotides are TGTGCCAGCAGCCAATGGACAGGCCAAGGCTACACCTTC.